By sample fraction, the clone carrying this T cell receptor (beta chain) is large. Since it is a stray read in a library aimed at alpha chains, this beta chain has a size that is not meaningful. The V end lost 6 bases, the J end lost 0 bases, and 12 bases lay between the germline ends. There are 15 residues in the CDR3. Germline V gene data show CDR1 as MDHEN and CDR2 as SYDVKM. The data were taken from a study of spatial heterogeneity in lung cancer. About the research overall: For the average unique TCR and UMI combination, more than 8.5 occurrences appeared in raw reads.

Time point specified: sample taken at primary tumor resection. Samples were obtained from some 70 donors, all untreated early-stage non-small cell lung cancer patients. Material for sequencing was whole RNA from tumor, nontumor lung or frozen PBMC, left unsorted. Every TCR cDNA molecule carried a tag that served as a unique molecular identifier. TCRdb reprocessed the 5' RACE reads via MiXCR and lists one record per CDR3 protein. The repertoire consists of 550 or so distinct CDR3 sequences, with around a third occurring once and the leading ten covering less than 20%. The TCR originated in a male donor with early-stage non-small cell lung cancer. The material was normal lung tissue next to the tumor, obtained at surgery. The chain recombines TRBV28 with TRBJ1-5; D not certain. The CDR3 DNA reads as TGTGCCAGCAGGAAGACTCTATATAGCAATCAGCCCCAGCATTTT. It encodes CASRKTLYSNQPQHF.